One and the same sample provided the 16 T cell receptor beta chains below, sequenced in a study of T cells in localized non-small cell lung cancer (dated by TCRdb to 2018 to 2020). To prepare the library, the immunoSEQ multiplex PCR assay was applied. TCRdb mirrors the immuneACCESS table, restricted to in-frame sequences. Some clones are absent from its copies; in checked studies, under half trace to an unresolved V gene, and the reason for the others is unknown. The sample records thousands of clones, 35% to 40% of which are singletons. Together, the top ten hold 7.5% to 9.5% of the sample. Specimen: normal lung tissue next to the tumor, collected before any cancer treatment. All receptors derive from a woman aged 40-69 years with stage I lung adenocarcinoma.

This clone was detected only a few times. In nucleotides, the CDR3 is TGTGCCAGCAGTTACTCTTGGGGACAGGGGGCAGATACGCAGTATTTT. It specifies CASSYSWGQGADTQYF. The chain has TRBV6-8 and TRBJ2-3, with 11 nucleotides matching TRBD1. V lost 0 bases to trimming and J lost 4 bases; unmatched junction nucleotides: 3. Germline CDR1 is MNHGY and CDR2 is SAAAGT. This CDR3 has 16 residues.

Comment on this clone: Other DNA sequences in this sample translate to the same CDR3. The chain links TRBV19 to TRBJ2-2, with 8 bases matching TRBD1. Per the germline V gene, CDR1 is LNHDA and CDR2 is SQIVND (reference sequence). This CDR3 has 13 amino acids. J lost 4 bases, V lost 9 bases, and 4 bases had no gene match. The CDR3 spells CASDRGPTGELFF. The CDR3 nucleotides read TGTGCCAGCGACAGGGGTCCCACCGGGGAGCTGTTTTTT. The whole variable domain, remainder taken from reference TRBV19 and TRBJ2-2, is DGGITQSPKYLFRKEGQNVTLSCEQNLNHDAMYWYRQDPGQGLRLIYYSQIVNDFQKGDIAEGYSVSREKKESFPLTVTSAQKNPTAFYLCASDRGPTGELFFGEGSRLTVL.

This rearrangement joins TRBV23-1 to TRBJ1-4; no clear D gene. TRBV23-1 counts as an open reading frame of uncertain function. The V end lost 3 bases, the J end lost 7 bases, and 9 bases lay between the germline ends. The CDR3 spans 13 residues. The CDR3 sequence: CASSHRVGEKLFF. The CDR3 bases are TGCGCCAGCAGTCATCGGGTTGGTGAAAAACTGTTTTTT.

The gene calls are TRBV6-8 and TRBJ1-2; unclear D gene. In germline, CDR1 is MNHGY, CDR2 SAAAGT. This CDR3 contains 13 residues. Trimming pared 6 bases from V and 3 bases from J, leaving 11 bases between. The CDR3 DNA reads TGTGCCAGCAGGAGACCGGTGGACTATGGCTACACCTTC. Its protein product is CASRRPVDYGYTF.

The chain is built from TRBV25-1 and TRBJ2-7; D gene ambiguous. The V gene's germline CDR1 is MGHDK and CDR2 SYGVNS. V was trimmed by 3 bases and J by 4 bases, leaving 13 bases between them. CDR3 length: 14 residues. Written as DNA, the CDR3 is TGTGCCAGCAGTGATGGTAGGGCCCAATACGAGCAGTACTTC. It translates to CASSDGRAQYEQYF.

This clone came up a few times. This chain links TRBV10-2 with TRBJ2-7; TRBD2 might be the D (6 bases). Germline V lookup: CDR1 WSHSY, CDR2 SAAADI. The CDR3 is made up of 14 amino acids. Trimming removed 3 bases at V and 3 bases at J, with 12 bases between. DNA for the CDR3: TGCGCCAGCAGTGAAGGAGGGAATATCTACGAGCAGTACTTC. Protein product: CASSEGGNIYEQYF.

This clone appeared a few times. The chain links TRBV6-8 to TRBJ2-7; D may be TRBD2 (6 bases). Germline lookup yields CDR1 MNHGY and CDR2 SAAAGT. The CDR3 contains 16 residues. The V end lost 5 bases, the J end lost 3 bases, and 20 bases lay between the germline ends. This CDR3 is CASSNHMGGTLYEQYF. The CDR3 bases are TGTGCCAGCAGTAACCATATGGGGGGTACTCTCTACGAGCAGTACTTC.

In its sample, this clone is medium-sized. The V gene is TRBV7-6, the J gene TRBJ1-1, with 8 bases fitting TRBD1. Trimming at V came to 1 base and at J to 1 base, leaving 11 bases not matched to a gene. From germline, CDR1 is SGHVS and CDR2 FNYEAQ. The CDR3 loop spans 18 amino acids. CDR3 coding DNA: TGTGCCAGCAGCTTAGGATTGGGTTGGGGGACAGGGAACACTGAAGCTTTCTTT. Protein sequence: CASSLGLGWGTGNTEAFF.

This clone rates as large. The chain combines TRBV28 with TRBJ2-7; maybe TRBD1 (5 bases). CDR3 length: 14 amino acids. Germline assignment: CDR1 MDHEN and CDR2 SYDVKM. V lost 2 bases and J 3 bases, leaving 11 bases between the germline ends. CDR3 bases: TGTGCCAGCAGTTTAGGTTCCAGGGTCTACGAGCAGTACTTC. Translating gives CASSLGSRVYEQYF.

The chain recombines TRBV11-3 with TRBJ1-2; 9 bases fit TRBD1. Germline CDR1 reads SGHNT; CDR2 reads YENEEA. The CDR3 totals 18 residues. V dropped 5 bases and J dropped 0; count of bases not matched to a gene: 13. This CDR3 is CASSPQSGQGTSNYGYTF. The CDR3 DNA reads as TGTGCCAGCAGCCCGCAATCGGGACAGGGAACCTCTAACTATGGCTACACCTTC.

V is TRBV19 and J is TRBJ1-1; TRBD1 might be the D (5 bases). CDR3 length equals 16 residues. Trimming took 1 base from V and 1 from J, leaving 13 bases between them. From germline, CDR1 is LNHDA and CDR2 SQIVND (reference sequence). The CDR3 DNA follows: TGTGCCAGTAGTATAGGATGGGGGAGTACGAACACTGAAGCTTTCTTT. This sequence encodes CASSIGWGSTNTEAFF.

The chain uses TRBV18 and TRBJ1-2; a possible D gene is TRBD1 (6 bases). Germline V gene data show CDR1 as KGHSH and CDR2 as LQKENI. CDR3 size: 13 residues. The V end was cut by 4 bases, the J end by 4 bases, with 10 bases between. This CDR3 reads CASSLEQGYGYTF. CDR3 bases: TGTGCCAGCTCACTCGAACAGGGCTATGGCTACACCTTC.

The CDR3, as DNA: TGTGCCAGCCGGGACAGGGGAAACACCATATATTTT. As protein: CASRDRGNTIYF. The chain is built from TRBV9 and TRBJ1-3; TRBD1 aligns across 8 bases. V was clipped by 7 bases and J by 4 bases; unmatched bases: 1. The CDR3 runs 12 residues. Germline loops: CDR1 SGDLS, CDR2 YYNGEE. Filled out from reference TRBV9 and TRBJ1-3, the complete variable domain reads DSGVTQTPKHLITATGQRVTLRCSPRSGDLSVYWYQQSLDQGLQFLIQYYNGEERAKGNILERFSAQQFPDLHSELNLSSLELGDSALYFCASRDRGNTIYFGEGSWLTVV.

The V gene is TRBV10-1, the J gene TRBJ1-4; D is unclear. V lost 3 bases and J 3 bases, leaving 5 bases between the germline ends. Per germline, CDR1 WNHNN and CDR2 SYGVQD (reference sequence). The CDR3 spans 13 residues. Here the CDR3 reads CASSDGSNEKLFF. For the CDR3, the DNA is TGCGCCAGCAGTGACGGGTCTAATGAAAAACTGTTTTTT.

This clone turned up a few times. CDR3 nucleotide sequence: TGTGCCAGCAGTTCCCCAGGGGAGAATTTGTACGAGCAGTACTTC. Its translation is CASSSPGENLYEQYF. The genes are TRBV28 and TRBJ2-7; the D gene is possibly TRBD1 (6 bases). The CDR3 is 15 residues long. The germline V and J ends were trimmed by 4 bases and 4 bases, with 17 bases remaining between them. Germline V gives CDR1 MDHEN, CDR2 SYDVKM. The full variable domain, completed using reference TRBV28 and TRBJ2-7, is DVKVTQSSRYLVKRTGEKVFLECVQDMDHENMFWYRQDPGLGLRLIYFSYDVKMKEKGDIPEGYSVSREKKERFSLILESASTNQTSMYLCASSSPGENLYEQYFGPGTRLTVT.

The chain has TRBV28 and TRBJ2-1, with 16 bases lining up with TRBD2. The trim removed 10 bases at V and 10 bases at J, leaving 22 bases unmatched. Germline V gene lookup returns CDR1 MDHEN and CDR2 SYDVKM. The CDR3 runs to 19 residues. The CDR3 spells CATTVGAGTSGRARDEQFF. DNA of the CDR3: TGTGCCACTACAGTAGGGGCCGGGACTAGCGGGAGGGCCCGGGACGAGCAGTTCTTC.